What follows are 16 T cell receptor beta chains derived from one specimen sequenced in a study of T-cell reconstitution after alpha-beta-depleted transplantation in children. Using unique molecular identifiers, the investigators prepared the TCRbeta library. TCRdb re-derived calls from the PCR reads in MiXCR, one entry per CDR3 protein. The data contain 70,000 or so distinct CDR3 sequences, about a tenth of them singletons. The input for sequencing was PBMCs, taken before TCRalphabeta/CD19-depleted stem cell transplant. These receptors were taken from a boy between 10 and 17 years old with acute myeloid leukemia, due to receive a stem cell transplant.

This clonotype was seen repeatedly, ten times or more. The chain uses TRBV5-1 and TRBJ2-5, with 12 bases lining up with TRBD2. Germline CDR1 SGHRS, CDR2 YFSETQ. The CDR3 is 16 residues long. The trim removed 3 bases at V and 5 bases at J, leaving 8 bases unmatched. CDR3 loop: CASSSTPSGGAETQYF. Here the CDR3 DNA reads TGCGCCAGCAGCTCAACTCCTAGCGGGGGGGCGGAGACCCAGTACTTC.

This clonotype was recorded many times. V is TRBV7-9 and J is TRBJ2-3; D might be TRBD1 (6 bases). Trimming pared 6 bases from V and 2 bases from J, leaving 18 bases between. This CDR3 region has 16 residues. Germline CDR1 and CDR2: SEHNR and FQNEAQ (reference sequence). The CDR3, as DNA: TGTGCCAGCAGTCCAGGGGCTGGGCCGACCACAGATACGCAGTATTTT. Amino acids: CASSPGAGPTTDTQYF. Together with reference TRBV7-9 and TRBJ2-3, the CDR3 gives the full variable domain: DTGVSQNPRHKITKRGQNVTFRCDPISEHNRLYWYRQTLGQGPEFLTYFQNEAQLEKSRLLSDRFSAERPKGSFSTLEIQRTEQGDSAMYLCASSPGAGPTTDTQYFGPGTRLTVL.

The sample holds many counts of this clonotype. The rearrangement uses TRBV10-3 and TRBJ2-7; 8 bases are a match to TRBD1. The V gene end was trimmed by 5 bases and the J gene end by 1 base; junction bases not matched to a gene: 4. There are 14 residues in the CDR3. Germline loops: CDR1 ENHRY, CDR2 SYGVKD. Written as DNA, the CDR3 is TGTGCCATCAGTAGGACAGGGAGATCCTACGAGCAGTACTTC. Protein: CAISRTGRSYEQYF.

This clonotype was recorded many times. This chain joins TRBV20-1 and TRBJ1-4, with D unresolved. This CDR3 contains 14 residues. The germline V and J ends were trimmed by 0 bases and 0 bases, with 5 bases remaining between them. Germline V gene lookup returns CDR1 DFQATT and CDR2 SNEGSKA (reference sequence). CDR3 protein: CSARDRTTNEKLFF. CDR3 coding DNA: TGCAGTGCTAGAGATCGCACAACTAATGAAAAACTGTTTTTT.

This clonotype appeared many times. The chain has TRBV7-8 and TRBJ2-7; no clear D. CDR3 size: 15 residues. From germline, CDR1 is SGHVS and CDR2 FQNEAQ. The V end was cut by 1 base, the J end by 6 bases, with 16 bases between. CDR3 sequence (DNA): TGTGCCAGCAGCTTAGTTAGGGCTATCGGCGGCGAGCAGTACTTC. This translates into CASSLVRAIGGEQYF.

Notes on this clonotype: This may be a read error, as it is one base from a much larger clone. In DNA form, the CDR3 reads TGCGCCAGCAGCCAAGTGGATCTAATCTCCTACAATGAGCAGTTCTTC. It encodes CASSQVDLISYNEQFF. The chain carries TRBV4-1 and TRBJ2-1, with D uncertain. The CDR3 is 16 amino acids. Per germline, CDR1 MGHRA and CDR2 YSYEKL. V was clipped by 1 base and J by 0 bases, with 10 bases between them.

This clonotype was picked up many times. The chain employs TRBV20-1 and TRBJ2-5; a weak D match, TRBD1 (6 bases). Trimming shortened V by 6 bases and J by 5 bases, and 19 bases separated the two germline ends. The CDR3 has 14 residues. CDR1 is DFQATT and CDR2 is SNEGSKA in the germline V gene (reference sequence). CDR3 amino acids: CSAPTSGAGETQYF. CDR3 DNA: TGCAGTGCCCCTACCTCAGGGGCCGGGGAGACCCAGTACTTC.

Regarding this clonotype: This may stem from a read error, because a much larger clone lies one nucleotide away. The rearrangement joins TRBV15 to TRBJ2-5; 7 bases align to TRBD2. The CDR3 has 14 amino acids. CDR1 and CDR2 from the germline V gene are LNHNV and YYDKDF (reference sequence). Here the CDR3 reads CATSGSGVQDTQYF. The CDR3 DNA sequence: TGTGCCACCAGCGGAAGCGGGGTCCAAGACACCCAGTACTTC. Complete variable domain (other parts from reference TRBV15 and TRBJ2-5): DAMVIQNPRYQVTQFGKPVTLSCSQTLNHNVMYWYQQKSSQAPKLLFHYYDKDFNNEADTPDNFQSRRPNTSFCFLDIRSPGLGDTAMYLCATSGSGVQDTQYFGPGTRLLVL.

Ten or more counts support this clonotype. The V call is TRBV9, the J call TRBJ1-2; D gene ambiguous. Germline V gene lookup returns CDR1 SGDLS and CDR2 YYNGEE. With 0 bases removed from V and 0 bases from J, the gap between germline ends came to 12 bases. The CDR3 is made up of 16 amino acids. CDR3: CASSVELGRPNYGYTF. The CDR3 nucleotides read TGTGCCAGCAGCGTAGAGCTGGGGAGACCTAACTATGGCTACACCTTC.

Ten or more counts support this clonotype. V and J are TRBV5-6 and TRBJ2-7; tentative D call: TRBD2 (6 bases). V dropped 4 bases and J dropped 3 bases, with 20 bases sitting between them. Germline loops: CDR1 SGHDT, CDR2 YYEEEE. This CDR3 is built from 16 residues. The CDR3 region has the DNA TGTGCCAGCAGCCTCCGAGCGGGCCGTTCGGTCTACGAGCAGTACGTC. Encoded protein: CASSLRAGRSVYEQYV.

A note on this clonotype: This may come from a read error, since a much larger clone is one base off. The chain is built from TRBV11-3 and TRBJ2-3, with D possibly called TRBD1 or TRBD2 (5 bases each). V gave up 1 base and J gave up 2 bases, with 10 bases separating them. This CDR3 has 15 amino acids. Germline lookup yields CDR1 SGHNT and CDR2 YENEEA. CDR3 bases: TGTGCCAGCAGCTTAGGGAGCGGACACACAGATACGCAGTATTTT. Translating it yields CASSLGSGHTDTQYF.

This clonotype was observed a few times. This chain uses TRBV7-6 with TRBJ2-3, with D possibly TRBD2 on 6 matching bases. CDR1 SGHVS and CDR2 FNYEAQ come from the germline V gene. V lost 4 bases and J lost 6, with 11 bases in between. This CDR3 has 13 residues. CDR3 protein: CASSSRGLDTQYF. CDR3 bases: TGTGCCAGCAGCTCCCGGGGGTTGGATACGCAGTATTTT.

This clonotype appeared many times. V and J are TRBV27 and TRBJ1-4; no reliable D call. Germline CDR1 reads MNHEY; CDR2 reads SMNVEV (reference sequence). Deletions cut 4 bases from V and 5 bases from J, with 8 bases between. This CDR3 has 13 residues. The CDR3 bases are TGTGCCAGCAGTTCGAGTTTCAATGAAAAACTGTTTTTT. Protein: CASSSSFNEKLFF.

This clonotype showed up many times. The V and J genes are TRBV5-1 and TRBJ1-2; 7 positions agree with TRBD1. Germline values: CDR1 SGHRS, CDR2 YFSETQ. The CDR3 totals 17 residues. V gave up 4 bases and J gave up 0 bases; unmatched junction bases: 12. CDR3: CASSPWPQGTPNYGYTF. The CDR3 DNA sequence: TGCGCCAGCAGCCCCTGGCCACAGGGGACTCCTAACTATGGCTACACCTTC.

A single count supports this clonotype. A much more abundant neighbour one base away suggests this may be a read error. The rearrangement links TRBV7-9 to TRBJ2-7; 14 nucleotides line up with TRBD2. From germline, CDR1 is SEHNR and CDR2 FQNEAQ (reference sequence). The CDR3 contains 17 residues. DNA for the CDR3: TGTGCCAGCAGCTTAGGGGGACTAGCGGGAGACTCCTACGAGCAGAACTTC. Residues: CASSLGGLAGDSYEQNF.

A few counts support this clonotype. The chain uses TRBV11-1 and TRBJ2-1; 11 bases fit TRBD2. Per the germline V gene, CDR1 is SGHAT and CDR2 is FQDESV (reference sequence). The CDR3 contains 17 residues. V shed 7 bases, J shed 1 base, and the junction held 9 bases outside the gene matches. The CDR3 DNA is TGTGCCAGCACCAGTAGCGGGAGGGCCGGATCCTACAATGAGCAGTTCTTC. Translating gives CASTSSGRAGSYNEQFF. Complete variable domain (other parts from reference TRBV11-1 and TRBJ2-1): EAEVAQSPRYKITEKSQAVAFWCDPISGHATLYWYRQILGQGPELLVQFQDESVVDDSQLPKDRFSAERLKGVDSTLKIQPAELGDSAMYLCASTSSGRAGSYNEQFFGPGTRLTVL.